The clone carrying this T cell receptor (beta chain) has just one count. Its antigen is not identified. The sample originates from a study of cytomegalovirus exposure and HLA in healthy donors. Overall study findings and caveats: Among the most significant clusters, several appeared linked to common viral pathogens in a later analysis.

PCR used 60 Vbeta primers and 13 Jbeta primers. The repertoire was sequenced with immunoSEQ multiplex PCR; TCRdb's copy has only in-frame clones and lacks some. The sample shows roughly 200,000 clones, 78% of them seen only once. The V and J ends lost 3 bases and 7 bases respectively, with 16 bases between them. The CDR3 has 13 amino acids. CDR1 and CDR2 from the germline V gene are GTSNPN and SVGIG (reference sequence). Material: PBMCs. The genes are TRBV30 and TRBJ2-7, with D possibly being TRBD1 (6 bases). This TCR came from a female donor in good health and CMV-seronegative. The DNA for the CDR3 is TGTGCCTGGAGCCAGGGGACCCCGGGGGAGCAGTACTTC. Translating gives CAWSQGTPGEQYF.